Shown below are 14 T cell receptor beta chains from a single sample sequenced in a study of T cells after yellow fever vaccination. Each CDR3 protein is one row after TCRdb ran MiXCR on the 5' RACE reads. Of 120,000 or so distinct CDR3 sequences listed, about 8.4% were seen once; the top ten hold under 40%. The material sequenced was CD8+ T cells sorted from PBMCs, taken on the day of the yellow fever booster vaccination. The source is a man younger than 35 who received the YFV17D yellow fever vaccine.

The gene calls are TRBV20-1 and TRBJ2-7; 9 nucleotides line up with TRBD2. Losses at the gene ends were 6 bases for V and 5 bases for J; bases not matched to a gene: 11. The CDR3 has 14 residues. Looked up from germline, CDR1 is DFQATT and CDR2 is SNEGSKA (reference sequence). The CDR3, as DNA: TGCAGTGCCAAAGCGGGGGGAGGGGCCCACGAGCAGTACGTC. Translating gives CSAKAGGGAHEQYV.

The chain recombines TRBV15 with TRBJ2-2; D unresolved. V was pared by 0 bases and J by 6 bases, with 8 bases between. The CDR3 contains 14 residues. CDR1 LNHNV and CDR2 YYDKDF come from the germline V gene (reference sequence). This CDR3 is CATSRDRVSGELFF. For the CDR3, the DNA is TGTGCCACCAGCAGAGATAGGGTCTCCGGGGAGCTGTTTTTT.

The rearrangement joins TRBV28 to TRBJ2-7, with D unclear. The CDR3 totals 14 residues. Germline CDR1 reads MDHEN; CDR2 reads SYDVKM. Trimming left V 0 bases short and J 0 bases short, with 6 bases between. CDR3 in amino acids: CASSLWATSYEQYV. In nucleotides, the CDR3 is TGTGCCAGCAGTTTATGGGCCACCTCCTACGAGCAGTACGTC.

This clonotype was picked up many times. V is TRBV3-1 and J is TRBJ2-1; 7 bases fit TRBD1. From germline, CDR1 is LGHDT and CDR2 YNNKEL (reference sequence). This CDR3 region has 17 residues. V trimming: 4 bases; J trimming: 4 bases; junction bases outside the gene matches: 13. The CDR3 nucleotides read TGTGCCAGCAGCCTGCTAACGCGGACAGGCACTTACAATGAGCAGTTCTTC. This sequence encodes CASSLLTRTGTYNEQFF.

This chain connects TRBV4-3 to TRBJ2-7; 11 bases fit TRBD1. The V gene's germline CDR1 is LGHNA and CDR2 YSLEER. V shed 4 bases, J shed 0 bases, and the junction held 2 bases outside the gene matches. The CDR3 totals 15 residues. The CDR3 DNA reads as TGCGCCAGCAGCCCCGGACAGGGGGCCTCCTACGAGCAGTACTTC. As protein: CASSPGQGASYEQYF.

The chain couples TRBV30 to TRBJ1-5; weak D call: TRBD1 (6 bases). The CDR3 covers 14 residues. V lost 1 base and J 7 bases, leaving 14 bases between the germline ends. The V gene's germline CDR1 is GTSNPN and CDR2 SVGIG (reference sequence). The CDR3 sequence: CAWSAETGWQPQHF. In DNA form, the CDR3 reads TGTGCCTGGAGTGCGGAAACAGGGTGGCAGCCCCAGCATTTT.

This clonotype was seen a few times. The chain has TRBV4-3 and TRBJ2-1; D possibly matches TRBD1 or TRBD2 (5 bases each). The CDR3 has 17 residues. CDR1 is LGHNA, CDR2 YSLEER, per germline. Trimming left V 2 bases short and J 8 bases short, with 22 bases between. Written as DNA, the CDR3 is TGCGCCAGCAGCCAACGGCTCTCCGGGGACCTCAGGGATGAGCAGTTCTTC. This sequence encodes CASSQRLSGDLRDEQFF.

This clonotype was seen more than once but under ten times. V gene TRBV11-2 combines with J gene TRBJ2-1; maybe TRBD2 (6 bases). V gave up 4 bases and J gave up 3 bases, with 13 bases separating them. Germline CDR1 and CDR2: SGHAT and FQNNGV. This CDR3 contains 15 residues. CDR3 sequence reads: CASSYGGNIYNEQFF. The CDR3 region has the DNA TGTGCCAGCAGCTATGGGGGGAATATCTACAATGAGCAGTTCTTC.

Only a few counts were recorded for this clonotype. V gene TRBV9 combines with J gene TRBJ2-7, with D perhaps given as TRBD1 or TRBD2 (5 bases each). This CDR3 has 13 residues. Germline CDR1 reads SGDLS; CDR2 reads YYNGEE. V was shortened by 10 bases and J by 1 base, with 15 bases between the two germline ends. The CDR3 sequence is CAGTRDGSYEQYV. In DNA, the CDR3 is TGTGCCGGGACCCGTGACGGGTCCTACGAGCAGTACGTC.

The chain couples TRBV6-2 or TRBV6-3 to TRBJ1-5, with D hard to call. The CDR3 length is 14 residues. V dropped 5 bases and J dropped 1 base, with 9 bases sitting between them. Germline lookup yields CDR1 MNHEY and CDR2 SVGEGT. CDR3 sequence: CASSPSPSNQPQHF. The CDR3 coding sequence is TGTGCCAGCAGTCCAAGTCCCAGCAATCAGCCCCAGCATTTT.

The genes are TRBV5-1 and TRBJ2-1; 8 positions agree with TRBD1. CDR3 length equals 14 residues. Germline V CDR1 and CDR2: SGHRS, YFSETQ. After removal of 2 bases from V and 10 bases from J, the junction contained 8 bases not matched to a gene. The CDR3 region is CASSFLDRVDEQFF. In DNA form, the CDR3 reads TGCGCCAGCAGCTTTCTGGACAGGGTTGACGAGCAGTTCTTC.

This clonotype was recorded a few times. CDR3 region: CASSLLGAGGQDTQYF. The CDR3 DNA reads TGTGCCAGCAGTTTACTGGGAGCGGGGGGGCAGGATACGCAGTATTTT. The rearrangement joins TRBV27 to TRBJ2-3; 10 nucleotides line up with TRBD2. Per the germline V gene, CDR1 is MNHEY and CDR2 is SMNVEV (reference sequence). The CDR3 loop spans 16 amino acids. V lost 2 bases, J lost 6 bases, and 8 bases stayed unmatched.

This clonotype came up a few times. The CDR3 reads CSVEGQGMGKLFF. The CDR3 region has the DNA TGCAGCGTTGAGGGGCAGGGGATGGGAAAACTGTTTTTT. The chain couples TRBV29-1 to TRBJ1-4; tentatively, D is TRBD1 (6 bases). This CDR3 region has 13 residues. In germline, CDR1 is SQVTM, CDR2 ANQGSEA. Trimming pared 3 bases from V and 10 bases from J, leaving 15 bases between. Using reference TRBV29-1 and TRBJ1-4 for the parts outside the CDR3, the full variable domain is SAVISQKPSRDICQRGTSLTIQCQVDSQVTMMFWYRQQPGQSLTLIATANQGSEATYESGFVIDKFPISRPNLTFSTLTVSNMSPEDSSIYLCSVEGQGMGKLFFGSGTQLSVL.

With respect to this clonotype: This may be a read error: a much more frequent sequence differs by one nucleotide. The chain recombines TRBV6-5 with TRBJ2-2; D is perhaps TRBD2 (5 bases). The CDR3 runs to 12 residues. Germline lookup yields CDR1 MNHEY and CDR2 SVGAGI. V lost 11 bases to trimming and J lost 5 bases, with 12 bases between them. DNA of the CDR3: TGTGCCGGCCAAGAGGGAACCGGGGAGCTGTTTTTT. It yields the protein CAGQEGTGELFF.